This is a list of T cell receptor beta chains from one sample in a study of shared clonotypes between healthy human individuals. Libraries were prepared by immunoSEQ multiplex PCR; TCRdb keeps only in-frame clonotypes and omits some of them. Among fewer than 850,000 clones listed, about 96% were seen once. The sequencing input was naive CD8+ T cells sorted from blood. Every receptor here comes from a man aged 25 to 40 in good health. Both conserved end residues are part of each CDR3. A D gene is named only where the DNA matches it firmly. For some rows the clone size is stated as once, few or many, or as a class when expanded; others skip it.

TRBJ2-7 - TRBD1 TRBV7-9 TGTGCCAGCAGCTTGACAGGGGCGGGCGAGCAGTACTTC CASSLTGAGEQYF
TRBJ2-7 - - TRBV27 TGTGCCAGCAGTTTATTGGCAAGCGACTACGAGCAGTACTTC CASSLLASDYEQYF
TRBJ1-2 - TRBD1 TRBV9 TGTGCCAGCAGCGTAGCTAGCACAGGGGAAGGCTACACCTTC CASSVASTGEGYTF
TRBJ1-2 - - TRBV4-1 TGCGCCAGCAGCCAAGATCATGTGACAGGTCCTAACTATGGCTACACCTTC CASSQDHVTGPNYGYTF
TRBJ2-3 once - TRBV7-9 TGTGCCAGCAGCTCCCCCATGGAGCCCCATAGCACAGATACGCAGTATTTT CASSSPMEPHSTDTQYF
TRBJ2-2 - TRBD2 TRBV19 TGTGCCAGTTCCTTAGCGGGAGCCACCGGGGAGCTGTTTTTT CASSLAGATGELFF
TRBJ2-3 - - TRBV29-1 TGCAGCGTAGGGGGACTGAACACAGATACGCAGTATTTT CSVGGLNTDTQYF
TRBJ2-7 - - TRBV5-1 TGCGCCAGCAGCTCGGACGGGGTTACCTACGAGCAGTACTTC CASSSDGVTYEQYF
TRBJ1-5 - - TRBV6-5 TGTGCCAGCAGCTCACAGGGTGGGAGGCAGCCCCAGCATTTT CASSSQGGRQPQHF
TRBJ2-2 - TRBD2 TRBV13 TGTGCCAGCAGCTTAGTGACTAGCGGGAACACCGGGGAGCTGTTTTTT CASSLVTSGNTGELFF
TRBJ2-7 - - TRBV27 TGTGCCAGCAGTTCCTCAGCCGCTAGCTCCTACGAGCAGTACTTC CASSSSAASSYEQYF
TRBJ2-7 - TRBD2 TRBV5-4 TGTGCCAGCAACGAAGCGGGGTCCTACGAGCAGTACTTC CASNEAGSYEQYF
TRBJ2-7 - TRBD1 TRBV5-6 TGTGCCAGCAGCATGGTAGACCGGGACAGGGGGTTGTACGAGCAGTACTTC CASSMVDRDRGLYEQYF
TRBJ2-3 - - TRBV5-6 TGTGCCAGCAGCACGGTTGGCATGGGAATAGCAGGTGTAGATACGCAGTATTTT CASSTVGMGIAGVDTQYF
TRBJ2-7 - - TRBV4-3 TGCGCCAGCAGCCAAGTGGGGACCGGGGGCTACGAGCAGTACTTC CASSQVGTGGYEQYF
TRBJ2-1 - - TRBV15 TGTGCCACCAGCGGGGGTTTTAGCGGCTCCTACAATGAGCAGTTCTTC CATSGGFSGSYNEQFF
TRBJ1-4 once TRBD1 TRBV6-1 TGTGCCAGCACGATGGACAGGCGGGAAAAACTGTTTTTT CASTMDRREKLFF
TRBJ1-2 - TRBD1 TRBV5-1 TGCGCCAGCAGCTTGGGTGGCAGGGGGCTCTCCCCCGATGGCTACACCTTC CASSLGGRGLSPDGYTF
TRBJ2-7 - - TRBV7-6 TGTGCCAGCAGCTTAGGAGGTCTAGAGCAGTACTTC CASSLGGLEQYF
TRBJ2-1 - TRBD2 TRBV7-9 TGTGCCAGCAGACTAGCGGATCTTTACAATGAGCAGTTCTTC CASRLADLYNEQFF
TRBJ2-1 - TRBD1 TRBV7-8 TGTGCCAGCAGCACACGGACAGGGGAGCATGAGCAGTTCTTC CASSTRTGEHEQFF
TRBJ2-5 - - TRBV7-9 TGTGCCAGCAGCTTAAGGGACAACGGGCAAGAGACCCAGTACTTC CASSLRDNGQETQYF
TRBJ2-1 once TRBD2 TRBV11-2 TGTGCCAGCAGCTTAGGAGGACTAGCGGGAGCGCGCTCCTACAATGAGCAGTTCTTC CASSLGGLAGARSYNEQFF
TRBJ1-5 - - TRBV6-1 TGTGCCAGCAGTGAATACCCGTCGGGGGGGAACTTTCAGCCCCAGCATTTT CASSEYPSGGNFQPQHF
TRBJ1-1 - - TRBV2 TGTGCCAGCAGCGATTATACAGGGTCCCCTGAAGCTTTCTTT CASSDYTGSPEAFF
TRBJ1-2 - - TRBV7-9 TGTGCCAGCAGCTACCTAACAGCGAACTATGGCTACACCTTC CASSYLTANYGYTF
TRBJ2-1 - - TRBV11-2 TGTGCCAGCAGCTTACCGGAACTAGACTACAATGAGCAGTTCTTC CASSLPELDYNEQFF
TRBJ1-2 few - TRBV2 TGTGCCAGCAGTGAAGTCGGGGACTACACCTTC CASSEVGDYTF